A selection of T cell receptor beta chains follows, all from one sample in a study of T-cell memory formation after mild COVID-19. Each CDR3 protein gets one entry after TCRdb re-called the 5' RACE reads with MiXCR. The data contain 90,000 to 120,000 distinct CDR3 sequences, 15% to 20% of them singletons. Sequenced: PBMCs or a T cell subset sorted from them (not recorded which). The receptors derive from a man between 18 and 29 years old who had mild COVID-19 (a few samples of this study predate the infection). Cell type and time point are not known. CDR3s include the opening cysteine and the closing phenylalanine or tryptophan. D genes are given only for firm matches. Rows give clone size only sometimes, using once, few, many, or a class for an expanded clone.

clone_size j_call v_call d_call cdr3_aa cdr3_nt
. TRBJ1-1 TRBV12-3/TRBV12-4 . CASSLEVDTEAFF TGTGCCAGCAGTTTAGAGGTAGACACTGAAGCTTTCTTT
. TRBJ2-7 TRBV5-1 TRBD2 CASSDSGDAYEQYF TGCGCCAGCAGCGACAGCGGGGACGCCTACGAGCAGTACTTC
. TRBJ1-5 TRBV4-1 . CASSQGRFRSNQPQHF TGCGCCAGCAGCCAAGGTCGGTTTCGGAGCAATCAGCCCCAGCATTTT
few TRBJ2-3 TRBV5-1 . CASSLDAGPIGSRF TGCGCCAGCAGCTTGGATGCAGGGCCCATAGGGTCCCGTTTT
. TRBJ2-3 TRBV27 . CASSLARGADTQYF TGTGCCAGCAGTCTCGCTAGGGGAGCAGATACGCAGTATTTT
. TRBJ2-5 TRBV24-1 . CATSEADGQETQYF TGTGCCACCAGTGAAGCCGACGGTCAAGAGACCCAGTACTTC
. TRBJ2-7 TRBV5-1 TRBD1 CASSLGQGVHEQYF TGCGCCAGCAGCTTGGGACAGGGTGTCCACGAGCAGTACTTC
once TRBJ1-3 TRBV10-3 . CAISAWTGPGNTIYF TGTGCCATCAGTGCCTGGACGGGTCCTGGAAACACCATATATTTT
. TRBJ1-6 TRBV7-2 TRBD1 CASSPGTGSSPLHF TGTGCCAGCAGCCCCGGGACAGGCAGTTCACCCCTCCACTTT
. TRBJ2-7 TRBV7-2 TRBD2 CASIPTGGHYEQYF TGTGCCAGCATCCCCACGGGGGGGCACTACGAGCAGTACTTC
few TRBJ1-3 TRBV18 . CASSPLKGDGNTIYF TGTGCCAGCTCACCACTGAAGGGAGACGGAAACACCATATATTTT
. TRBJ1-2 TRBV30 . CAWSVQGGYGYTF TGTGCCTGGAGTGTCCAGGGTGGCTATGGCTACACCTTC
few TRBJ1-1 TRBV10-3 . CATRPWYTEAFF TGTGCCACCAGACCGTGGTACACTGAAGCTTTCTTT
. TRBJ2-5 TRBV12-3/TRBV12-4 . CASSFLGQETQYF TGTGCCAGCAGTTTTCTAGGCCAAGAGACCCAGTACTTC
few TRBJ1-3 TRBV7-9 . CASSVRAFFSGNTIYF TGTGCCAGCAGCGTGAGGGCCTTCTTCTCTGGAAACACCATATATTTT
few TRBJ1-1 TRBV20-1 . CSARDRGEAFF TGCAGTGCTAGAGATCGGGGTGAAGCTTTCTTT
few TRBJ2-3 TRBV7-2 . CASSPSRVRDTQYF TGTGCCAGCAGCCCCAGCAGGGTTAGAGATACGCAGTATTTT
. TRBJ1-5 TRBV20-1 . CSASRRGISQPQHF TGCAGTGCCTCAAGGCGGGGGATTAGTCAGCCCCAGCATTTT
many TRBJ2-2 TRBV7-7 . CASSLRNTGELFF TGTGCCAGCAGCTTACGGAACACCGGGGAGCTGTTTTTT
. TRBJ1-5 TRBV15 . CATSRDRTGSGQPQHF TGTGCCACCAGCAGAGATCGAACAGGGTCGGGCCAGCCCCAGCATTTT
. TRBJ1-5 TRBV7-2 . CASSLDSQGGNQPQHF TGTGCCAGCAGCTTAGATAGCCAGGGAGGGAATCAGCCCCAGCATTTT
. TRBJ1-1 TRBV5-1 . CASSLGTVRGTEAFF TGCGCCAGCAGCTTGGGGACAGTGAGAGGTACTGAAGCTTTCTTT
few TRBJ1-2 TRBV29-1 . CSVEPSLDGRGGYTF TGCAGCGTTGAACCCTCTCTGGACGGGCGCGGTGGCTACACCTTC
few TRBJ1-2 TRBV29-1 . CSAGTSGGGYTF TGCAGCGCAGGGACATCGGGGGGTGGCTACACCTTC
. TRBJ1-6 TRBV25-1 . CASSGGSGNSPLHF TGTGCCAGCAGTGGGGGGTCAGGTAATTCACCCCTCCACTTT
. TRBJ1-3 TRBV12-3/TRBV12-4 . CASNRRGSGNTIYF TGTGCCAGCAACCGAAGGGGCTCTGGAAACACCATATATTTT
few TRBJ1-1 TRBV20-1 . CSARKQEVGEAFF TGCAGTGCTAGGAAGCAGGAGGTCGGTGAAGCTTTCTTT
. TRBJ1-6 TRBV4-1 TRBD1 CASSPRTGPSNSPLHF TGCGCAAGCAGCCCAAGGACAGGGCCTTCTAATTCACCCCTCCACTTT
few TRBJ2-1 TRBV20-1 . CSARNNEQFF TGCAGTGCTAGAAACAATGAGCAGTTCTTC
many TRBJ2-5 TRBV11-2 TRBD1 CASSPGGTQETQYF TGTGCCAGCAGCCCAGGGGGTACCCAAGAGACCCAGTACTTC
. TRBJ2-1 TRBV18 TRBD2 CASSPPASGGRGGNEQFF TGTGCCAGCTCACCACCCGCTAGCGGGGGAAGGGGTGGCAATGAGCAGTTCTTC
many TRBJ2-7 TRBV28 . CASSSPGQGGSGEYF TGTGCCAGCAGTTCACCCGGACAGGGAGGGAGTGGGGAGTACTTC
many TRBJ2-5 TRBV5-1 . CASSLVQGRGQETQYF TGCGCCAGCAGCTTGGTACAGGGACGGGGACAAGAGACCCAGTACTTC
once TRBJ2-3 TRBV5-5 TRBD1 CASSLDSQGAGSTDTQYF TGTGCCAGCAGCTTGGATTCGCAGGGGGCAGGGAGCACAGATACGCAGTATTTT
. TRBJ1-5 TRBV6-2/TRBV6-3 . CASTWAPGQPQHF TGTGCCAGCACTTGGGCCCCCGGACAGCCCCAGCATTTT
once TRBJ2-7 TRBV6-5 . CASRGGGTATEQYF TGTGCCAGCAGGGGAGGGGGAACGGCTACCGAGCAGTACTTC
few TRBJ1-3 TRBV2 . CASRRSGNTIYF TGTGCCAGCAGGCGCTCTGGAAACACCATATATTTT
. TRBJ1-5 TRBV6-2/TRBV6-3 . CASSYIQGRQPQHF TGTGCCAGCAGTTACATACAGGGACGTCAGCCCCAGCATTTT
. TRBJ1-5 TRBV11-2 . CASSFSLGQPQHF TGTGCCAGCAGCTTTTCATTGGGTCAGCCCCAGCATTTT
few TRBJ2-6 TRBV6-5 . CASSLWEGGDSGANVLTF TGTGCCAGCAGCCTCTGGGAGGGGGGGGACTCCGGGGCCAACGTCCTGACTTTC
. TRBJ1-6 TRBV7-9 TRBD1 CASSVGQPFDNSPLHF TGTGCCAGCAGCGTGGGACAGCCTTTTGATAATTCACCCCTCCACTTT
few TRBJ1-2 TRBV20-1 . CSARDRANYGYTF TGCAGTGCTAGAGATAGGGCTAACTATGGCTACACCTTC
. TRBJ2-1 TRBV11-1 . CASSVLGRPEDHEQFF TGTGCCAGCAGCGTCCTGGGACGCCCGGAGGACCATGAGCAGTTCTTC
. TRBJ2-5 TRBV29-1 TRBD2 CSVGIGLAKTQYF TGCAGCGTTGGGATTGGACTAGCAAAGACCCAGTACTTC
. TRBJ1-5 TRBV5-1 . CASSYEGSNQPQHF TGCGCCAGCAGCTATGAGGGTAGCAATCAGCCCCAGCATTTT
. TRBJ1-2 TRBV28 TRBD1 CASSITGEPYGYTF TGTGCCAGCAGTATCACAGGGGAGCCCTATGGCTACACCTTC
few TRBJ2-5 TRBV4-1 . CASSQDGRAREETQYF TGCGCCAGCAGCCAAGATGGCAGGGCCCGAGAAGAGACCCAGTACTTC
few TRBJ2-3 TRBV4-2 TRBD2 CASSQGTSISTDTQYF TGTGCCAGCAGCCAAGGGACTAGCATTAGCACAGATACGCAGTATTTT
. TRBJ2-3 TRBV7-2 . CASSFMTGSTDTQYF TGTGCCAGCAGCTTCATGACGGGTAGCACAGATACGCAGTATTTT
. TRBJ1-2 TRBV10-3 TRBD1 CAIKNDDRDYGYTF TGTGCCATCAAAAACGATGACAGGGACTATGGCTACACCTTC
. TRBJ2-2 TRBV5-1 . CASSPQGTPNTGELFF TGCGCCAGCAGCCCCCAGGGGACACCGAACACCGGGGAGCTGTTTTTT
. TRBJ2-1 TRBV6-2/TRBV6-3 . CASSYYGTALGVF TGTGCCAGCAGTTACTATGGGACCGCCTTAGGGGTCTTC
many TRBJ2-7 TRBV6-5 TRBD1 CASSYGGTGSYEQYF TGTGCCAGCAGTTACGGGGGGACAGGGTCCTACGAGCAGTACTTC
. TRBJ1-6 TRBV7-2 . CASSFGQHNSPLHF TGTGCCAGCAGCTTTGGTCAGCATAATTCACCCCTCCACTTT
few TRBJ2-3 TRBV28 . CASRDTGSADTQYF TGTGCCAGCAGGGACACAGGGTCCGCAGATACGCAGTATTTT
few TRBJ1-2 TRBV5-1 . CASSLATGGNYGYTF TGCGCCAGCAGCTTGGCGACGGGGGGCAACTATGGCTACACCTTC